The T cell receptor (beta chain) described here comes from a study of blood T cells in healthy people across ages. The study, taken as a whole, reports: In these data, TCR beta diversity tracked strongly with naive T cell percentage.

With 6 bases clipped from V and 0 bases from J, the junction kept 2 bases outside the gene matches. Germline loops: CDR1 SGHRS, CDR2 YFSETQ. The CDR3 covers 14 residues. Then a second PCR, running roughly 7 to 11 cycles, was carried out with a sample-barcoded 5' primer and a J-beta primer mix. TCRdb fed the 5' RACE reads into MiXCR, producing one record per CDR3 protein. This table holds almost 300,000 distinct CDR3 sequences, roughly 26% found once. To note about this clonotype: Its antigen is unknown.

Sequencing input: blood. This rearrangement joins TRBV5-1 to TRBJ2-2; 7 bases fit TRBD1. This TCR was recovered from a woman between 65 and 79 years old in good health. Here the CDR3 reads CASKGGPNTGELFF. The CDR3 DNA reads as TGCGCCAGCAAAGGGGGCCCGAACACCGGGGAGCTGTTTTTT.